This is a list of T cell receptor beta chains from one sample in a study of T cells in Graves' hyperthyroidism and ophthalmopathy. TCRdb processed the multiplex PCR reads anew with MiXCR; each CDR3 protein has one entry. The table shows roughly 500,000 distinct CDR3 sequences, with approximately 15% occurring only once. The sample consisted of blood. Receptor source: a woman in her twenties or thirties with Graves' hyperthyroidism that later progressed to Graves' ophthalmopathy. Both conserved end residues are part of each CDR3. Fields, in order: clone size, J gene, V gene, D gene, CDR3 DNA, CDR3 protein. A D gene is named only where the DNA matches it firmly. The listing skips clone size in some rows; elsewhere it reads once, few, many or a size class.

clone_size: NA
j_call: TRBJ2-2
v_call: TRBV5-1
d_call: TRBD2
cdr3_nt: TGCGCCAGCAGCTTGGCGTCTAGCGGGCAGACCGGGGAGCTGTTTTTT
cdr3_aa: CASSLASSGQTGELFF

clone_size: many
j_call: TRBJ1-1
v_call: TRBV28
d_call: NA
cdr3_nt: TGTGCCAGCAGTTTAGGCAGGGGCCTCGAAGCTTTCTTT
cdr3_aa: CASSLGRGLEAFF

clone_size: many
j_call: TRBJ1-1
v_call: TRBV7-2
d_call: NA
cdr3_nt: TGTGCCAGCAGGCGGACCGGCCGCACTGAAGCTTTCTTT
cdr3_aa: CASRRTGRTEAFF

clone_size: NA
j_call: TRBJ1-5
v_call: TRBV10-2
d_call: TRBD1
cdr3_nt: TGCGCCAGCAGTGATGGGACAGGGGCCCATCAGCCCCAGCATTTT
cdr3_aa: CASSDGTGAHQPQHF

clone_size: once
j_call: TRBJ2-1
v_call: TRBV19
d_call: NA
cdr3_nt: TGTACCAGTAGTACCTCCCCCCATGAGCAGTTCTTC
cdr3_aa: CTSSTSPHEQFF

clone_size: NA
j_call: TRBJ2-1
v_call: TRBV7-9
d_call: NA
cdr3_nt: TGTGCCACCGAAAGTCCCGTCAATGAGCAGTTCTTC
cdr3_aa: CATESPVNEQFF

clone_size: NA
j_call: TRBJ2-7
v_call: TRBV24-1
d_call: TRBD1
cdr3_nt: TGTGCCACCAGTGATGCAGGGGGTATAGAGCAGTACTTC
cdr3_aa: CATSDAGGIEQYF

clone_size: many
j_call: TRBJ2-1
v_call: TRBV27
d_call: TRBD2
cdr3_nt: TGTGCCAGCAGTTTCTCGGGGACTAGCGGGATCATAGTCAATGAGCAGTTCTTC
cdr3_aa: CASSFSGTSGIIVNEQFF

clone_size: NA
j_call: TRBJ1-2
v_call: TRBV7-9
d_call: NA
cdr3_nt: TGTGCCAGCAGCTCCCGGGACGGTGATGGCTACACCTTC
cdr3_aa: CASSSRDGDGYTF

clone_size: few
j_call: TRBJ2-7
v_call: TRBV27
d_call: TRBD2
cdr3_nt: TGTGCCAGCAGTAGCGGGAGCGACGAGCAGTACTTC
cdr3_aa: CASSSGSDEQYF

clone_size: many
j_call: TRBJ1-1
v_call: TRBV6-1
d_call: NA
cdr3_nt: TGTGCCATCCGGGGAGCTGACACTGAAGCTTTCTTT
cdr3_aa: CAIRGADTEAFF

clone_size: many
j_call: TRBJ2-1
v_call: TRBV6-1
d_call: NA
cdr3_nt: TGTGCCAGCAGTGAATCCCTCGGGACCGTATCCTACAATGAGCAGTTCTTC
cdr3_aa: CASSESLGTVSYNEQFF

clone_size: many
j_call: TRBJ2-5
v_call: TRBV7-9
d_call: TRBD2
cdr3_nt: TGTGCCAGCAGCGCTCTAGCGGCCGGGGGGGAGACCCAGTACTTC
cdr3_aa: CASSALAAGGETQYF